The 12 T cell receptor beta chains reported below all come from one sample, sequenced in a study of T cell responses to AZD1222 COVID-19 vaccine. The assay was immunoSEQ multiplex PCR, and TCRdb's table has in-frame clones only and misses some. This repertoire shows under 35,000 clones, 70% to 90% found once; its top ten account for about 7%. The material sequenced was peripheral blood, taken on day 0 of AZD1222 vaccination. These receptors came from an adult in good health.

This clone has just a few counts. The chain has TRBV2 and TRBJ2-2, with D possibly being TRBD1 (5 bases). The V end was cut by 5 bases, the J end by 3 bases, with 13 bases between. The CDR3 runs 15 residues. Germline lookup yields CDR1 SNHLY and CDR2 FYNNEI. CDR3 loop: CASSKGALYTGELFF. As DNA, the CDR3 is TGTGCCAGCAGTAAAGGGGCTCTTTACACCGGGGAGCTGTTTTTT.

The gene calls are TRBV18 and TRBJ2-1; TRBD1 aligns across 8 bases. CDR3 size: 14 residues. Germline assignment: CDR1 KGHSH and CDR2 LQKENI. With V trimmed by 3 bases and J by 9 bases, 7 bases remained unmatched. This CDR3 reads CASSPRTGYGEQFF. CDR3 bases: TGTGCCAGCTCACCGAGGACAGGGTACGGTGAGCAGTTCTTC.

This chain joins TRBV30 and TRBJ2-2; unclear D gene. V lost 2 bases to trimming and J lost 3 bases, with 4 bases between them. The germline V gene has CDR1 GTSNPN and CDR2 SVGIG (reference sequence). The CDR3 is 12 residues long. The CDR3 DNA follows: TGTGCCTGGAGTCTCCACACCGGGGAGCTGTTTTTT. Its translation: CAWSLHTGELFF.

The chain has TRBV14 and TRBJ2-2; TRBD1 might be the D (6 bases). V lost 6 bases, J lost 5 bases, and 10 bases lay in between. This CDR3 comprises 13 residues. Germline-derived CDR1 and CDR2 are SGHDN and FVKESK. The CDR3 is CASRKRGTGELFF. Written as DNA, the CDR3 is TGTGCCAGCAGGAAGAGGGGGACCGGGGAGCTGTTTTTT.

The V call is TRBV6-5, the J call TRBJ2-7; the D gene could be TRBD1 or TRBD2 (6 bases each). This CDR3 is built from 14 residues. The V and J ends lost 6 bases and 0 bases respectively, with 12 bases between them. CDR1 MNHEY and CDR2 SVGAGI come from the germline V gene. DNA of the CDR3: TGTGCCAGCAGCCCCTCGGGGGCCTCCTACGAGCAGTACTTC. Protein product: CASSPSGASYEQYF.

The chain couples TRBV7-8 to TRBJ2-1, with D perhaps TRBD1 (6 bases). The germline V and J ends were trimmed by 5 bases and 9 bases, with 11 bases remaining between them. The germline V gene has CDR1 SGHVS and CDR2 FQNEAQ. This CDR3 comprises 12 residues. Here the CDR3 reads CASSQQGREQFF. For the CDR3, the DNA is TGTGCCAGCAGCCAACAGGGTCGTGAGCAGTTCTTC.

Of note for this clone: Other DNA sequences of this sample code for an identical CDR3. J is TRBJ1-1 and V is TRBV7-3; D may be TRBD1 (5 bases). The V and J ends lost 0 bases and 4 bases respectively, with 6 bases between them. CDR3 size: 13 residues. The germline gives CDR1 SGHTA, CDR2 FQGTGA. In DNA form, the CDR3 reads TGTGCCAGCAGCTTAACTGGGGGCACTGAAGCTTTCTTT. This codes for CASSLTGGTEAFF. The full variable domain, in which reference TRBV7-3 and TRBJ1-1 provide the parts outside the CDR3, is GAGVSQTPSNKVTEKGKYVELRCDPISGHTALYWYRQSLGQGPEFLIYFQGTGAADDSGLPNDRFFAVRPEGSVSTLKIQRTERGDSAVYLCASSLTGGTEAFFGQGTRLTVV.

The J gene is TRBJ1-4, the V gene TRBV6-5, with D possibly being TRBD1 (6 bases). This CDR3 comprises 14 residues. The V end was cut by 7 bases, the J end by 1 base, with 10 bases between. The germline V gene encodes CDR1 MNHEY and CDR2 SVGAGI. The CDR3 coding sequence is TGTGCCAGCACCGAGGGGGGAACTAATGAAAAACTGTTTTTT. This sequence encodes CASTEGGTNEKLFF.

Here the CDR3 DNA reads TGTGCCAGCAGTTTAGCACCAGCAACTAATGAAAAACTGTTTTTT. Protein product: CASSLAPATNEKLFF. The chain joins TRBV28 to TRBJ1-4, with D unclear. The CDR3 runs 15 residues. Trimming took off 2 bases at V and 0 bases at J, with 7 bases between the two ends. Germline CDR1 is MDHEN and CDR2 is SYDVKM.

CDR3 nucleotides: TGTGCCAGCAGTGAAGATTGGTCCGTCTATGGCTACACCTTC. Its translation: CASSEDWSVYGYTF. The gene calls are TRBV6-1 and TRBJ1-2; no clear D gene. This CDR3 has 14 residues. The V end lost 1 base, the J end lost 4 bases, and 10 bases lay between the germline ends. Germline CDR1 and CDR2: MNHNS and SASEGT.

This sequence joins TRBV5-4 and TRBJ1-2, with 8 bases identical to TRBD1. V was clipped by 4 bases and J by 3 bases; unmatched bases: 8. CDR1 and CDR2 (germline): SGHNT, YYREEE (reference sequence). This CDR3 contains 15 residues. CDR3 nucleotides: TGTGCCAGCAGCCCCCAGGTGGACAGGGACTATGGCTACACCTTC. Translated: CASSPQVDRDYGYTF.

This clone occurred a few times. The chain couples TRBV27 to TRBJ1-6; D perhaps matches TRBD1 (6 bases). Trimming left V 4 bases short and J 1 base short, with 11 bases between. Per germline, CDR1 MNHEY and CDR2 SMNVEV (reference sequence). The CDR3 sequence is 16 residues long. Here the CDR3 reads CASSYQGRSYNSPLHF. In nucleotides, the CDR3 is TGTGCCAGCAGTTATCAGGGGCGGTCCTATAATTCACCCCTCCACTTT.